The 14 T cell receptor beta chains below all came from one sample that was sequenced in a study of PD-1 blockade in classical Hodgkin lymphoma (dated by TCRdb to the early 2020s). The sample's time point, from its label and the paper: cycle 2 day 1 (C2D1) of nivolumab. Relapse after autologous stem cell transplantation had occurred in all trial patients, and cohorts A, B and C were distinguished by prior brentuximab vedotin exposure. The method behind the library was the immunoSEQ multiplex PCR assay. The table comes from immuneACCESS by way of TCRdb, which keeps in-frame sequences with V and J called. Part of the clones is missing from these tables; in studies checked, under half for an unresolved V gene and the rest for unknown reasons. This sample lists fewer than 70,000 clones; 88% were detected once. Under 7% of the sample rests with the top ten. This specimen consisted of peripheral blood mononuclear cells (PBMCs), obtained before the second cycle of nivolumab. The receptor set was obtained from a human donor with classical Hodgkin lymphoma.

The chain joins TRBV27 to TRBJ1-5; D remains unclear. The CDR3 covers 14 residues. V dropped 8 bases and J dropped 6 bases, with 17 bases sitting between them. The germline V gene encodes CDR1 MNHEY and CDR2 SMNVEV (reference sequence). DNA of the CDR3: TGTGCCAGCGCCTCCGACACGTCAAGTCAGCCCCAGCATTTT. It is translated as CASASDTSSQPQHF.

This chain uses TRBV10-3 with TRBJ2-1, with D perhaps TRBD2 (6 bases). This CDR3 region has 15 residues. Germline CDR1 and CDR2: ENHRY and SYGVKD. Trimming took off 10 bases at V and 8 bases at J, with 24 bases between the two ends. CDR3 sequence (DNA): TGTGCCACCGGACGGGGTCCTAGCGAGGTAGATGAGCAGTTCTTC. It yields the protein CATGRGPSEVDEQFF.

The J gene is TRBJ2-3, the V gene TRBV5-1; TRBD2 is a possible D gene (6 bases). This CDR3 is 16 amino acids long. V shed 4 bases and J shed 0 bases, with 15 bases lying between them. The germline gives CDR1 SGHRS, CDR2 YFSETQ. The CDR3 sequence: CASSQDGGYSTDTQYF. CDR3 DNA sequence: TGCGCCAGCAGCCAAGATGGGGGGTATAGCACAGATACGCAGTATTTT.

The chain uses TRBV5-1 and TRBJ2-5; D is uncertain. Germline V gives CDR1 SGHRS, CDR2 YFSETQ. V lost 4 bases to trimming and J lost 5 bases, with 15 bases between them. This CDR3 has 14 amino acids. The CDR3 protein is CASSPLGSRETQYF. The CDR3 region has the DNA TGCGCCAGCAGCCCGTTGGGTTCTCGGGAGACCCAGTACTTC.

The chain has TRBV2 and TRBJ1-1, with unresolved D. The CDR3 sequence is 12 residues long. The germline V gene encodes CDR1 SNHLY and CDR2 FYNNEI. Deletions cut 6 bases from V and 4 bases from J, with 9 bases between. The CDR3 sequence: CASRASATEAFF. The CDR3 bases are TGTGCCAGCAGGGCCTCGGCCACTGAAGCTTTCTTT. Full variable domain (outside the CDR3, taken from reference TRBV2 and TRBJ1-1): EPEVTQTPSHQVTQMGQEVILRCVPISNHLYFYWYRQILGQKVEFLVSFYNNEISEKSEIFDDQFSVERPDGSNFTLKIRSTKLEDSAMYFCASRASATEAFFGQGTRLTVV.

The chain links TRBV5-1 to TRBJ2-2; maybe TRBD1 (6 bases). V lost 2 bases, J lost 1 base, and 9 bases lay in between. Germline CDR1 and CDR2: SGHRS and YFSETQ. The CDR3 sequence is 15 residues long. In DNA form, the CDR3 reads TGCGCCAGCAGCTTTCTGGGACAGAACACCGGGGAGCTGTTTTTT. Protein: CASSFLGQNTGELFF.

The chain employs TRBV29-1 and TRBJ1-1, with 7 positions matching TRBD1. This CDR3 is 14 amino acids long. V lost 7 bases to trimming and J lost 8 bases; unmatched junction nucleotides: 16. Germline V gives CDR1 SQVTM, CDR2 ANQGSEA. CDR3 in amino acids: CSGMEGQLSQEAFF. The CDR3 nucleotides are TGCAGCGGTATGGAGGGACAGCTCAGCCAGGAAGCTTTCTTT. Filled out from reference TRBV29-1 and TRBJ1-1, the complete variable domain reads SAVISQKPSRDICQRGTSLTIQCQVDSQVTMMFWYRQQPGQSLTLIATANQGSEATYESGFVIDKFPISRPNLTFSTLTVSNMSPEDSSIYLCSGMEGQLSQEAFFGQGTRLTVV.

The chain has TRBV5-5 and TRBJ1-1, with D possibly being TRBD1 (5 bases). This CDR3 is 14 amino acids long. The germline CDR1 and CDR2 sequences are SGHKS and YYEKEE (reference sequence). V shed 2 bases and J shed 5 bases, with 13 bases lying between them. This CDR3 is CASSFEAGMTEAFF. The CDR3 DNA follows: TGTGCCAGCAGCTTTGAGGCAGGGATGACTGAAGCTTTCTTT.

This rearrangement joins TRBV10-3 to TRBJ2-3; D unclear. Germline loops: CDR1 ENHRY, CDR2 SYGVKD. The CDR3 totals 15 residues. Trimming cost V 7 bases and J 0 bases, with 14 bases left between them. CDR3 region: CAIMEGGASTDTQYF. DNA of the CDR3: TGTGCCATCATGGAAGGCGGCGCTAGCACAGATACGCAGTATTTT.

V is TRBV2 and J is TRBJ1-1; D gene uncertain. CDR1 is SNHLY, CDR2 FYNNEI, per germline. Trimming removed 3 bases at V and 0 bases at J, with 14 bases between. The CDR3 covers 16 residues. Written as DNA, the CDR3 is TGTGCCAGCAGTGACTCTTTAATCTCATTGAACACTGAAGCTTTCTTT. Protein product: CASSDSLISLNTEAFF.

This clone was recorded only once. The rearrangement joins TRBV6-6 to TRBJ2-7; TRBD1 agrees at 8 bases. The CDR3 is 15 amino acids. The germline V gene encodes CDR1 MNHNY and CDR2 SVGAGI (reference sequence). Germline trimming cut 4 bases from V and 6 bases from J; bases unmatched to any gene: 11. In nucleotides, the CDR3 is TGTGCCAGCAGTTTCGGACAGGGAATCTCGCGCGAGCAGTACTTC. Amino acid sequence: CASSFGQGISREQYF.

The chain couples TRBV2 to TRBJ1-1; 9 bases fit TRBD1. J gave up 5 bases and V 0 bases, and 7 bases lay outside the gene matches. Germline CDR1 reads SNHLY; CDR2 reads FYNNEI. This CDR3 has 16 residues. CDR3 region: CASSEAATGGRTEAFF. DNA of the CDR3: TGTGCCAGCAGTGAAGCGGCGACAGGGGGAAGGACTGAAGCTTTCTTT.

This chain joins TRBV5-1 and TRBJ2-7; unclear D gene. The length of the CDR3 is 13 residues. CDR1 is SGHRS and CDR2 is YFSETQ in the germline V gene. The germline V and J ends were trimmed by 3 bases and 3 bases, with 10 bases remaining between them. CDR3 coding DNA: TGCGCCAGCAGCTCGGAAGGGTACTACGAGCAGTACTTC. It is translated as CASSSEGYYEQYF. The variable domain in full, with the rest retrieved from reference TRBV5-1 and TRBJ2-7, is KAGVTQTPRYLIKTRGQQVTLSCSPISGHRSVSWYQQTPGQGLQFLFEYFSETQRNKGNFPGRFSGRQFSNSRSEMNVSTLELGDSALYLCASSSEGYYEQYFGPGTRLTVT.

The rearrangement uses TRBV6-6 and TRBJ1-4; D is unresolved. Germline CDR1 reads MNHNY; CDR2 reads SVGAGI (reference sequence). There are 12 residues in the CDR3. The V and J ends lost 8 bases and 7 bases respectively, with 11 bases between them. The CDR3 sequence is CASAQRLEKLFF. CDR3 sequence (DNA): TGTGCCAGCGCCCAGAGGCTTGAAAAACTGTTTTTT.